This TCR beta chain was profiled in a study of blood T cell repertoires in COVID-19. Overall study: The study drew acute and convalescent COVID-19 samples from the United States, Italy and Spain. Sources were T cells, B-cell-depleted T cells, or PBMCs; the material itself was cDNA or gDNA.

This clone showed up just once. There are 16 residues in the CDR3. The ends were cut back, 4 bases at V and 1 base at J, with 17 bases in the middle. The V gene's germline CDR1 is SGHRS and CDR2 YFSETQ. Authors' processing steps: Estimation of nucleated cell counts was performed using reference gene primer amplification. TCRdb's table, derived via immunoSEQ multiplex PCR, lists solely in-frame clones and lacks some. Clone size and V and J calls were adopted from that table, with D and trimming inferred from the DNA. Here the sample spans approximately 110,000 clones, 70% to 90% being singletons. Sequencing was performed on peripheral blood. This clonotype was sampled from a man aged 35 to 55 with acute or convalescent COVID-19. The rearrangement joins TRBV5-1 to TRBJ1-2; D perhaps matches TRBD1 (6 bases). The CDR3 DNA is TGCGCCAGCAGCCCGGACGGACAGCCGATTAACTATGGCTACACCTTC. It is translated as CASSPDGQPINYGYTF.